Sequencing of this T cell receptor beta chain was carried out in a study of shared clonotypes between healthy human individuals. This clone appeared a single time. CD4+ cells underwent separation, giving CD45RA+ naive and CD45RA-negative memory subsets. The CDR3 contains 15 residues. Germline values: CDR1 SGHDT, CDR2 YYEEEE. Deletions cut 0 bases from V and 1 base from J, with 9 bases between. Replicate PCRs for sorted subsets used 200 ng DNA; this equaled around 29,000 T cell genomes. The protocol was immunoSEQ multiplex PCR, while the TCRdb copy is restricted to in-frame clones and leaves out a portion. There are about 2.4 million clones in the sample; more than 90% occur only once, and 0.13% to 0.15% lies in the top ten.

The material sequenced was naive CD4+ T cells sorted from blood. The subset here: CD45RA+ positively selected. This receptor was identified in a man younger than 35 in good health. This chain links TRBV5-6 with TRBJ2-3, with D tentatively TRBD2 (5 bases). In DNA, the CDR3 is TGTGCCAGCAGCTTGGATAGCGCTGGCACAGATACGCAGTATTTT. Protein sequence: CASSLDSAGTDTQYF. Using reference TRBV5-6 and TRBJ2-3 for the parts outside the CDR3, the full variable domain is DAGVTQSPTHLIKTRGQQVTLRCSPKSGHDTVSWYQQALGQGPQFIFQYYEEEERQRGNFPDRFSGHQFPNYSSELNVNALLLGDSALYLCASSLDSAGTDTQYFGPGTRLTVL.